Each of the 27 T cell receptor beta chains below was sequenced from the same sample in a study of cytomegalovirus exposure and HLA in healthy donors. PCR used 60 Vbeta primers and 13 Jbeta primers. Sequencing was performed with immunoSEQ multiplex PCR; in TCRdb, only in-frame clones are kept and a portion is missing. The sample includes tens of thousands of clones, roughly 78% of them seen just once. Specimen: PBMCs. These receptors were taken from a male donor in good health and CMV-seropositive.

V and J are TRBV19 and TRBJ2-7; perhaps TRBD2 as D (6 bases). The ends were cut back, 1 base at V and 3 bases at J, with 10 bases in the middle. Germline assignment: CDR1 LNHDA and CDR2 SQIVND (reference sequence). This CDR3 is 14 amino acids long. The CDR3 sequence: CASSIGGTFYEQYF. The CDR3 DNA sequence: TGTGCCAGTAGTATAGGCGGGACCTTCTACGAGCAGTACTTC. Filled out from reference TRBV19 and TRBJ2-7, the complete variable domain reads DGGITQSPKYLFRKEGQNVTLSCEQNLNHDAMYWYRQDPGQGLRLIYYSQIVNDFQKGDIAEGYSVSREKKESFPLTVTSAQKNPTAFYLCASSIGGTFYEQYFGPGTRLTVT.

The rearrangement joins TRBV28 to TRBJ2-4, with 13 bases fitting TRBD2. The germline V gene has CDR1 MDHEN and CDR2 SYDVKM. The CDR3 sequence is 15 residues long. Germline trimming cut 6 bases from V and 15 bases from J; bases unmatched to any gene: 14. In DNA, the CDR3 is TGTGCCAGCAGCCCCCCCACTAGCGGGAGGGCCCTGGGGTACTTC. It yields the protein CASSPPTSGRALGYF.

The chain links TRBV7-9 to TRBJ1-5; D is perhaps TRBD1 (5 bases). CDR3 size: 15 residues. V was shortened by 1 base and J by 7 bases, with 14 bases between the two germline ends. Per germline, CDR1 SEHNR and CDR2 FQNEAQ (reference sequence). The CDR3 sequence is CASSLGGAGWQPQHF. The CDR3 DNA is TGTGCCAGCAGCTTAGGAGGGGCGGGGTGGCAGCCCCAGCATTTT. Together with reference TRBV7-9 and TRBJ1-5, the CDR3 gives the full variable domain: DTGVSQNPRHKITKRGQNVTFRCDPISEHNRLYWYRQTLGQGPEFLTYFQNEAQLEKSRLLSDRFSAERPKGSFSTLEIQRTEQGDSAMYLCASSLGGAGWQPQHFGDGTRLSIL.

This chain joins TRBV28 and TRBJ2-2; 15 positions match TRBD2. With 7 bases clipped from V and 5 bases from J, the junction kept 11 bases outside the gene matches. The germline V gene has CDR1 MDHEN and CDR2 SYDVKM. There are 18 residues in the CDR3. CDR3 sequence reads: CASITGLAGGEGTGELFF. CDR3 bases: TGTGCCAGCATCACGGGACTAGCGGGAGGTGAGGGTACCGGGGAGCTGTTTTTT.

This chain connects TRBV11-2 to TRBJ2-7, with D possibly matching TRBD2 (6 bases). CDR1 SGHAT and CDR2 FQNNGV come from the germline V gene. The length of the CDR3 is 14 residues. Trimming took 4 bases from V and 4 from J, leaving 14 bases between them. CDR3 sequence (DNA): TGTGCCAGCAGCTCCTCCGGGAGACGATACGAGCAGTACTTC. Protein product: CASSSSGRRYEQYF.

This sequence joins TRBV19 and TRBJ2-7, with D possibly matching TRBD2 (5 bases). Germline CDR1 reads LNHDA; CDR2 reads SQIVND (reference sequence). The CDR3 covers 13 residues. Trimming left V 3 bases short and J 6 bases short, with 12 bases between. CDR3: CASSMFGNSEQYF. The DNA for the CDR3 is TGTGCCAGTAGTATGTTCGGGAATTCCGAGCAGTACTTC.

The chain employs TRBV5-1 and TRBJ2-5, with a possible D match to TRBD1 (5 bases). This CDR3 region has 14 residues. The ends were cut back, 1 base at V and 5 bases at J, with 12 bases in the middle. Germline CDR1 reads SGHRS; CDR2 reads YFSETQ. The CDR3: CASSLRGLSETQYF. Written as DNA, the CDR3 is TGCGCCAGCAGCTTGAGGGGATTAAGTGAGACCCAGTACTTC. The variable domain in full, completed from reference TRBV5-1 and TRBJ2-5, reads KAGVTQTPRYLIKTRGQQVTLSCSPISGHRSVSWYQQTPGQGLQFLFEYFSETQRNKGNFPGRFSGRQFSNSRSEMNVSTLELGDSALYLCASSLRGLSETQYFGPGTRLLVL.

V usage is TRBV4-1 and J usage is TRBJ2-7; 11 bases agree with TRBD1. The germline CDR1 and CDR2 sequences are MGHRA and YSYEKL. V shed 4 bases, J shed 0 bases, and the junction held 2 bases outside the gene matches. This CDR3 has 15 amino acids. The CDR3, as DNA: TGCGCCAGCAGCCCCGGACAGGGGGCCTCCTACGAGCAGTACTTC. Encoded protein: CASSPGQGASYEQYF.

The rearrangement links TRBV5-6 to TRBJ1-4; 7 nucleotides agree with TRBD1. Germline loops: CDR1 SGHDT, CDR2 YYEEEE. V was pared by 2 bases and J by 8 bases, with 3 bases of the junction left unmatched. This CDR3 comprises 13 residues. As DNA, the CDR3 is TGTGCCAGCAGCTTTAGGGGGCAGGAAAAACTGTTTTTT. Translated, it gives CASSFRGQEKLFF.

The CDR3 reads CASSYPGQLEQYF. CDR3 bases: TGTGCCAGCAGTTACCCGGGACAGCTCGAGCAGTACTTC. J is TRBJ2-7 and V is TRBV6-5; TRBD1 agrees at 7 bases. The V and J ends lost 2 bases and 6 bases, in that order; junction bases with no gene match: 4. Per germline, CDR1 MNHEY and CDR2 SVGAGI. The CDR3 runs to 13 residues.

In its sample, this clone was seen once. The sample has other DNA sequences that encode this CDR3 too. V is TRBV14 and J is TRBJ2-7; the D gene is possibly TRBD1 (6 bases). The germline V and J ends were trimmed by 4 bases and 6 bases, with 10 bases remaining between them. The germline V gene has CDR1 SGHDN and CDR2 FVKESK. The CDR3 has 12 amino acids. This CDR3 is CASSPIRGEQYF. As DNA, the CDR3 is TGTGCCAGCAGCCCGATCAGGGGCGAGCAGTACTTC.

In this sample, this clone turned up a few times. The rearrangement links TRBV19 to TRBJ1-1; D remains ambiguous. The V end was cut by 4 bases, the J end by 0 bases, with 6 bases between. The germline V gene encodes CDR1 LNHDA and CDR2 SQIVND (reference sequence). The CDR3 length is 13 residues. CDR3 nucleotide sequence: TGTGCCAGTAGTACCCATGTGAACACTGAAGCTTTCTTT. The encoded protein is CASSTHVNTEAFF.

The CDR3 loop reads CSVEGGTGYEQYF. The CDR3 region has the DNA TGCAGCGTCGAGGGGGGGACAGGCTACGAGCAGTACTTC. The rearrangement joins TRBV29-1 to TRBJ2-7; D may be TRBD1 (8 bases). Trimming removed 6 bases at V and 3 bases at J, with 15 bases between. Germline V gene lookup returns CDR1 SQVTM and CDR2 ANQGSEA. This CDR3 contains 13 residues.

The chain couples TRBV28 to TRBJ2-5; D call uncertain. V was shortened by 5 bases and J by 5 bases, with 3 bases between the two germline ends. CDR3 size: 10 residues. Germline V CDR1 and CDR2: MDHEN, SYDVKM. The CDR3 reads CASSSETQYF. The DNA of the CDR3 is TGTGCCAGCAGTAGCGAGACCCAGTACTTC. The full variable domain, rest sourced from reference TRBV28 and TRBJ2-5, is DVKVTQSSRYLVKRTGEKVFLECVQDMDHENMFWYRQDPGLGLRLIYFSYDVKMKEKGDIPEGYSVSREKKERFSLILESASTNQTSMYLCASSSETQYFGPGTRLLVL.

The chain joins TRBV20-1 to TRBJ1-3; D might be TRBD1 (5 bases). The ends were cut back, 3 bases at V and 8 bases at J, with 8 bases in the middle. CDR3 length: 11 amino acids. Per the germline V gene, CDR1 is DFQATT and CDR2 is SNEGSKA (reference sequence). CDR3 protein: CSASGGDTIYF. CDR3 nucleotides: TGCAGTGCTAGCGGGGGGGACACCATATATTTT.

The chain links TRBV28 to TRBJ2-2; TRBD2 matches 14 bases. CDR1 and CDR2 from the germline V gene are MDHEN and SYDVKM. V shed 4 bases and J 2 bases; nucleotides not matched to a gene: 15. The CDR3 has 21 amino acids. CDR3 sequence reads: CASSSTTLGLAGGQNTGELFF. CDR3 DNA sequence: TGTGCCAGCAGTTCCACGACTCTAGGACTAGCGGGAGGCCAAAACACCGGGGAGCTGTTTTTT.

The chain employs TRBV29-1 and TRBJ2-3; TRBD1 might be the D (6 bases). Trimming cost V 6 bases and J 2 bases, with 9 bases left between them. The CDR3 totals 12 residues. The germline gives CDR1 SQVTM, CDR2 ANQGSEA. The CDR3: CSVRTATDTQYF. The CDR3 DNA reads TGCAGCGTCAGGACAGCCACAGATACGCAGTATTTT.

The chain joins TRBV10-2 to TRBJ1-5; 9 bases line up with TRBD1. Per germline, CDR1 WSHSY and CDR2 SAAADI. After removal of 3 bases from V and 3 bases from J, the junction contained 0 bases not matched to a gene. This CDR3 region has 14 residues. Here the CDR3 DNA reads TGCGCCAGCAGTGAACAGGGGGCCAATCAGCCCCAGCATTTT. Translating it yields CASSEQGANQPQHF.

J is TRBJ2-1 and V is TRBV5-1; D perhaps matches TRBD2 (5 bases). Germline values: CDR1 SGHRS, CDR2 YFSETQ. This CDR3 is built from 15 residues. The V end lost 0 bases, the J end lost 3 bases, and 10 bases lay between the germline ends. The DNA for the CDR3 is TGCGCCAGCAGCTTGGAGCGGCTCAGCTACAATGAGCAGTTCTTC. Its protein product is CASSLERLSYNEQFF.

The rearrangement uses TRBV6-5 and TRBJ2-7, with 7 positions matching TRBD2. V was clipped by 2 bases and J by 4 bases; unmatched bases: 5. The length of the CDR3 is 14 residues. Germline V gene lookup returns CDR1 MNHEY and CDR2 SVGAGI. Here the CDR3 reads CASSYGPAGYEQYF. The CDR3, as DNA: TGTGCCAGCAGTTACGGCCCAGCGGGATACGAGCAGTACTTC.

The chain links TRBV30 to TRBJ2-3; 12 positions match TRBD1. The ends lost 0 bases at V and 3 bases at J; junction bases unmatched: 7. The CDR3 length is 17 residues. From germline, CDR1 is GTSNPN and CDR2 SVGIG (reference sequence). This chain's CDR3 is CAWSVGRDRGLTDTQYF. For the CDR3, the DNA is TGTGCCTGGAGTGTAGGCCGGGACAGGGGGCTGACAGATACGCAGTATTTT.

This clone was counted only a few times. The rearrangement uses TRBV27 and TRBJ1-1; D unresolved. The CDR3 covers 18 residues. CDR1 MNHEY and CDR2 SMNVEV come from the germline V gene (reference sequence). V lost 6 bases, J lost 2 bases, and 25 bases lay in between. The CDR3 nucleotides are TGTGCCAGCAGGGGCTACAGTTCCTACCGATCACCCAACACTGAAGCTTTCTTT. The encoded protein is CASRGYSSYRSPNTEAFF.

This clone has more than one count but fewer than ten. The chain uses TRBV28 and TRBJ2-7, with 7 nucleotides matching TRBD1. The length of the CDR3 is 14 residues. The V segment lost 5 bases and the J segment 4 bases; nucleotides outside the gene matches: 8. CDR1 is MDHEN, CDR2 SYDVKM, per germline. CDR3 sequence: CASSPSTGWYEQYF. The DNA of the CDR3 is TGTGCCAGCAGTCCCTCGACAGGGTGGTACGAGCAGTACTTC.

There are a few counts of this clone. The chain combines TRBV5-6 with TRBJ1-4; 8 nucleotides line up with TRBD1. In germline, CDR1 is SGHDT, CDR2 YYEEEE. The ends lost 1 base at V and 7 bases at J; junction bases unmatched: 3. This CDR3 contains 14 residues. For the CDR3, the DNA is TGTGCCAGCAGCTTGCGACAGGGGATTGAAAAACTGTTTTTT. Translation: CASSLRQGIEKLFF.

In its sample, this clone was seen once. This rearrangement joins TRBV2 to TRBJ1-1, with D uncertain. Germline lookup yields CDR1 SNHLY and CDR2 FYNNEI. Trimming took 3 bases from V and 4 from J, leaving 12 bases between them. This CDR3 spans 14 amino acids. The CDR3, as DNA: TGTGCCAGCAGTGATAGGACTCGGGTCACTGAAGCTTTCTTT. Amino acid sequence: CASSDRTRVTEAFF.

The genes are TRBV28 and TRBJ1-1; 7 bases are shared with TRBD1. Germline CDR1 is MDHEN and CDR2 is SYDVKM. The ends lost 8 bases at V and 4 bases at J; junction bases unmatched: 7. This CDR3 is built from 13 residues. This chain's CDR3 is CASRQGWGTEAFF. The CDR3 coding sequence is TGTGCCAGCCGACAGGGTTGGGGCACTGAAGCTTTCTTT.

This chain connects TRBV2 to TRBJ1-1, with a possible D match to TRBD1 (5 bases). Germline loops: CDR1 SNHLY, CDR2 FYNNEI. The ends were cut back, 6 bases at V and 4 bases at J, with 12 bases in the middle. CDR3 length equals 13 residues. CDR3 DNA: TGTGCCAGCAGAAGGACAACTACCACTGAAGCTTTCTTT. This sequence encodes CASRRTTTTEAFF.